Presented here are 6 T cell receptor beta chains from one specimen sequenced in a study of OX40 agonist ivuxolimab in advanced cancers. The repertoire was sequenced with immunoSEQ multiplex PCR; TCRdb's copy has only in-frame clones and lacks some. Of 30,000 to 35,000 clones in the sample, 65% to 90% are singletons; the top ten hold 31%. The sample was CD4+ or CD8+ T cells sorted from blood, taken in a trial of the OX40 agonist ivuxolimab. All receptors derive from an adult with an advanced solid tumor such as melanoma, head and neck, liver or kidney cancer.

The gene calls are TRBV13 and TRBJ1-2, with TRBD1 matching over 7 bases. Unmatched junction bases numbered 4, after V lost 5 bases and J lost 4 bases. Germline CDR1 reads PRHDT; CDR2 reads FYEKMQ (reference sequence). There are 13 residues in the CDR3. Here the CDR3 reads CASSPGQTYGYTF. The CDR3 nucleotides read TGTGCCAGCAGCCCGGGACAGACCTATGGCTACACCTTC. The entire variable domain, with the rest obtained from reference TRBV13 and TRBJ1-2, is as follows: AAGVIQSPRHLIKEKRETATLKCYPIPRHDTVYWYQQGPGQDPQFLISFYEKMQSDKGSIPDRFSAQQFSDYHSELNMSSLELGDSALYFCASSPGQTYGYTFGSGTRLTVV.

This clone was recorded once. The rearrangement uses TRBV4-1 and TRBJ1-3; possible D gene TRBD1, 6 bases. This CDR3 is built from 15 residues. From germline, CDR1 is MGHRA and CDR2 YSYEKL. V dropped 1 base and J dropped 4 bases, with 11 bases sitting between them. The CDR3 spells CASSQVTGTGNTIYF. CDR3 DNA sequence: TGCGCCAGCAGCCAAGTTACAGGGACAGGAAACACCATATATTTT.

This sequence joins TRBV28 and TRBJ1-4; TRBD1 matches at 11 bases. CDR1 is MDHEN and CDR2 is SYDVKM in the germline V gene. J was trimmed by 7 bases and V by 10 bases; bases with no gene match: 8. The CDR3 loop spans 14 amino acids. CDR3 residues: CATFSGTGGEKLFF. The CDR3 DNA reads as TGTGCCACCTTCTCCGGGACAGGGGGTGAAAAACTGTTTTTT.

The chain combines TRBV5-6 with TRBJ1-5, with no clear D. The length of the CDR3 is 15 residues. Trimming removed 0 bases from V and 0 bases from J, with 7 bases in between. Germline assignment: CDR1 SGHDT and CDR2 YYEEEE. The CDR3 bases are TGTGCCAGCAGCTTGGCCGGCGATAGCAATCAGCCCCAGCATTTT. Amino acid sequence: CASSLAGDSNQPQHF.

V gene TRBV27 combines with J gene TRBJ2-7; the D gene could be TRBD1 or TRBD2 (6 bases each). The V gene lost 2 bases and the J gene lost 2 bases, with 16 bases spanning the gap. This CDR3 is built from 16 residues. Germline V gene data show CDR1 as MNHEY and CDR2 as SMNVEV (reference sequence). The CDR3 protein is CASSLRGGDKAYEQYF. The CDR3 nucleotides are TGTGCCAGCAGTTTACGGGGCGGGGACAAAGCCTACGAGCAGTACTTC.

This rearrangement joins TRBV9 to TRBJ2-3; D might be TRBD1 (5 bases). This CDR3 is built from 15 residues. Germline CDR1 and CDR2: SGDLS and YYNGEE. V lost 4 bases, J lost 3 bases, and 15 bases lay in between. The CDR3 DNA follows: TGTGCCAGCAGCAATTCAGGGTTTCCGACAGATACGCAGTATTTT. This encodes CASSNSGFPTDTQYF.